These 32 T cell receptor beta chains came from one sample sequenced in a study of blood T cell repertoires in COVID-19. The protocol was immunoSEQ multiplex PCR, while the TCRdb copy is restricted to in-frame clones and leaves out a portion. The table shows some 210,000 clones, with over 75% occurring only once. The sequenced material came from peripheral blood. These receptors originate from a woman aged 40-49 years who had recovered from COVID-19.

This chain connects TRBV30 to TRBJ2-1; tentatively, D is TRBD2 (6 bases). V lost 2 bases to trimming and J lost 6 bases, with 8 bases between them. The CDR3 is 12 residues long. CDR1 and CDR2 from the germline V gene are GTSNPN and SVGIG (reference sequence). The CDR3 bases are TGTGCCTGGAGTCGGGGGAGCAATGAGCAGTTCTTC. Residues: CAWSRGSNEQFF. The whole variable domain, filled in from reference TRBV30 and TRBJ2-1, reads SQTIHQWPATLVQPVGSPLSLECTVEGTSNPNLYWYRQAAGRGLQLLFYSVGIGQISSEVPQNLSASRPQDRQFILSSKKLLLSDSGFYLCAWSRGSNEQFFGPGTRLTVL.

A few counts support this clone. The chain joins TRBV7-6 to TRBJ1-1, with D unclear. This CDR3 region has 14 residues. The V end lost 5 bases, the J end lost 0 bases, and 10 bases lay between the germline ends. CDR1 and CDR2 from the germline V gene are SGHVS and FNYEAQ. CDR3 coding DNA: TGTGCCAGCAGCCACGGGTACCTGAACACTGAAGCTTTCTTT. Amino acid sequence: CASSHGYLNTEAFF.

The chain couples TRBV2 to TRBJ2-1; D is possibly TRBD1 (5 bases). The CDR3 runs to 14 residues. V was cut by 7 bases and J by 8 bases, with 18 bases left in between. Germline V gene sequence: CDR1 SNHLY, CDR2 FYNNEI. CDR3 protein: CASNIGSRVDEQFF. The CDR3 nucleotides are TGTGCCAGCAACATCGGATCCAGGGTGGATGAGCAGTTCTTC.

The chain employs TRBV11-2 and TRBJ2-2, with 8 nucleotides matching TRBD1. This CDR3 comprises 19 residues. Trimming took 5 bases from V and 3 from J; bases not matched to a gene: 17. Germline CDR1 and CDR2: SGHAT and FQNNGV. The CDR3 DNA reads TGTGCCAGCAGCCGCTCCGAAACCCTAAGGACAGGGTACACCGGGGAGCTGTTTTTT. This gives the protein CASSRSETLRTGYTGELFF. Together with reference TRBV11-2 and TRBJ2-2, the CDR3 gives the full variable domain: EAGVAQSPRYKIIEKRQSVAFWCNPISGHATLYWYQQILGQGPKLLIQFQNNGVVDDSQLPKDRFSAERLKGVDSTLKIQPAKLEDSAVYLCASSRSETLRTGYTGELFFGEGSRLTVL.

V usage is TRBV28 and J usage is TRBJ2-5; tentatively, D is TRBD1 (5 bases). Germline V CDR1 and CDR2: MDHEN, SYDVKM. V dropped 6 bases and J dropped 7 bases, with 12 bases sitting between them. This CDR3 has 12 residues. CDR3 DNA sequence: TGTGCCAGCAGCCCAGGGTGGCTGACCCAGTACTTC. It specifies CASSPGWLTQYF.

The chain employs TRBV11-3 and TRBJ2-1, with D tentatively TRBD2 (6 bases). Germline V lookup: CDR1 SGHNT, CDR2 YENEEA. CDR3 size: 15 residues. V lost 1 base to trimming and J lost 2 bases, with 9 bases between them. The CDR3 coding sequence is TGTGCCAGCAGCTTAGCGGCGGGGCCCTACAATGAGCAGTTCTTC. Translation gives CASSLAAGPYNEQFF.

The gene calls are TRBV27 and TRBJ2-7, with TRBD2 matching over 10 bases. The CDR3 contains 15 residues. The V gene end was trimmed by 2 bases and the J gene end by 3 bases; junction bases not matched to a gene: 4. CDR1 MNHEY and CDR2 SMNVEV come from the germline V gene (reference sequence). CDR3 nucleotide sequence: TGTGCCAGCAGTTTACGGACTAGCGGATTCTACGAGCAGTACTTC. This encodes CASSLRTSGFYEQYF.

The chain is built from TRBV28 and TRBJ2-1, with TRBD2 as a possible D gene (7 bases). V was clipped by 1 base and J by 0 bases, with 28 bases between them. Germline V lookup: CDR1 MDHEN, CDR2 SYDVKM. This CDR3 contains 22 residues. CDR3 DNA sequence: TGTGCCAGCAGTTTATTGATGGGCTTAGGGGAGGGGGACTTGATCTCCTACAATGAGCAGTTCTTC. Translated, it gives CASSLLMGLGEGDLISYNEQFF.

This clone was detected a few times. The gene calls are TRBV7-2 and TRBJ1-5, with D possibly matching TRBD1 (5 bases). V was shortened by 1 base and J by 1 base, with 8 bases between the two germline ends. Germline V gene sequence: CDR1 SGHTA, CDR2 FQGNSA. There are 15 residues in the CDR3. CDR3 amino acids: CASSLDPGSNQPQHF. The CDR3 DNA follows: TGTGCCAGCAGCTTAGATCCAGGGAGCAATCAGCCCCAGCATTTT.

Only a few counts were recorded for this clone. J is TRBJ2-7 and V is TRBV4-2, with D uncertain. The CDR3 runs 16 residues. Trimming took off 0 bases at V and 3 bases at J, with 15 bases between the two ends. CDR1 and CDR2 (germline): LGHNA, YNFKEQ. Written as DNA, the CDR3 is TGTGCCAGCAGCCAAGATCTGGCGCGTCAGGACTACGAGCAGTACTTC. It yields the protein CASSQDLARQDYEQYF.

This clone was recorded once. The CDR3 region is CASSRIKLAGEGTGELFF. The CDR3 region has the DNA TGTGCCAGCAGCCGAATAAAACTAGCGGGAGAGGGGACCGGGGAGCTGTTTTTT. The chain uses TRBV6-2 or TRBV6-3 and TRBJ2-2; TRBD2 agrees at 11 bases. V shed 6 bases and J 5 bases; nucleotides not matched to a gene: 14. This CDR3 is built from 18 residues. The germline V gene encodes CDR1 MNHEY and CDR2 SVGEGT.

The chain's CDR3 is CASSLSTSTHNEQFF. The CDR3 coding sequence is TGTGCCAGCAGTTTATCGACTAGCACACACAATGAGCAGTTCTTC. This chain joins TRBV28 and TRBJ2-1, with 7 bases identical to TRBD2. Germline V gene data show CDR1 as MDHEN and CDR2 as SYDVKM. The CDR3 runs to 15 residues. V shed 1 base and J 5 bases; nucleotides not matched to a gene: 5.

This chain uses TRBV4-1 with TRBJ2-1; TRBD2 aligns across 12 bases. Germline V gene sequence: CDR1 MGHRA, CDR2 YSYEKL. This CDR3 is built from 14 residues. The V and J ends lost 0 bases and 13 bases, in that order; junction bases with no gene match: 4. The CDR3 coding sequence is TGCGCCAGCAGCCAAGAGACTAGCGGGGGAATCCAGTTCTTC. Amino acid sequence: CASSQETSGGIQFF.

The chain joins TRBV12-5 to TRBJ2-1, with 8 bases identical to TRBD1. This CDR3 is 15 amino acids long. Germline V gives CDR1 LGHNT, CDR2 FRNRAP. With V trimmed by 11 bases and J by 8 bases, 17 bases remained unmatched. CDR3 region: CARTPGQGRGDEQFF. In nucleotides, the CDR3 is TGTGCTCGGACTCCAGGACAGGGAAGAGGGGATGAGCAGTTCTTC.

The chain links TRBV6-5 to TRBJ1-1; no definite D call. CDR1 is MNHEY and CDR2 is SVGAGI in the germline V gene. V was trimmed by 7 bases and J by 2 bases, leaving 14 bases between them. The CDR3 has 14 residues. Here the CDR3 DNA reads TGTGCCAGCACCCACGCGGAGGGTAACACTGAAGCTTTCTTT. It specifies CASTHAEGNTEAFF.

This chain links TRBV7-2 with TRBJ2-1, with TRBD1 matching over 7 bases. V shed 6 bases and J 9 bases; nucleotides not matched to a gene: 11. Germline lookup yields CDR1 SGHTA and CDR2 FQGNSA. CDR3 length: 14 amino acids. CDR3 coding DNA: TGTGCCAGCAGTGGGCCGGGACAGTGGGGTGAGCAGTTCTTC. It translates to CASSGPGQWGEQFF.

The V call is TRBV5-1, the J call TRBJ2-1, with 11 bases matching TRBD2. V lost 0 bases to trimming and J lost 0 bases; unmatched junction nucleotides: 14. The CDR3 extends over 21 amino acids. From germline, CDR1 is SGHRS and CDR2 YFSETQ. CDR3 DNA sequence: TGCGCCAGCAGCTTGGCCCCGGGACTAGCGGTACTGATCAGCTCCTACAATGAGCAGTTCTTC. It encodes CASSLAPGLAVLISSYNEQFF. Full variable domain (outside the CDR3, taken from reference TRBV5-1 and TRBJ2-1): KAGVTQTPRYLIKTRGQQVTLSCSPISGHRSVSWYQQTPGQGLQFLFEYFSETQRNKGNFPGRFSGRQFSNSRSEMNVSTLELGDSALYLCASSLAPGLAVLISSYNEQFFGPGTRLTVL.

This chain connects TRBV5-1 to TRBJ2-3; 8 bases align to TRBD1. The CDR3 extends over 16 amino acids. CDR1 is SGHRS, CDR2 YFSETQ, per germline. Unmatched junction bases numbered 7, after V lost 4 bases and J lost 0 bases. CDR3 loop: CASSVGTGPSTDTQYF. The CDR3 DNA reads TGCGCCAGCAGCGTGGGGACAGGCCCTAGCACAGATACGCAGTATTTT. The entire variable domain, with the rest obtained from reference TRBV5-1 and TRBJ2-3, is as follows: KAGVTQTPRYLIKTRGQQVTLSCSPISGHRSVSWYQQTPGQGLQFLFEYFSETQRNKGNFPGRFSGRQFSNSRSEMNVSTLELGDSALYLCASSVGTGPSTDTQYFGPGTRLTVL.

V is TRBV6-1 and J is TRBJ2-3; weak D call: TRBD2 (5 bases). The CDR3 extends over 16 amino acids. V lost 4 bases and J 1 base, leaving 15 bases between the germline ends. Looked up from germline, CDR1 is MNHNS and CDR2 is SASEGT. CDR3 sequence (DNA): TGTGCCAGCAGTGGTTTCGGAGGACCCCGCACAGATACGCAGTATTTT. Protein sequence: CASSGFGGPRTDTQYF.

The CDR3 is CASNSADTQYF. CDR3 sequence (DNA): TGTGCCAGTAATTCAGCAGATACGCAGTATTTT. The V call is TRBV3-1 (or the pseudogene TRBV3-2), the J call TRBJ2-3; D gene ambiguous. Germline-derived CDR1 and CDR2 are LGHDT and YNNKEL (reference sequence). Trimming took 9 bases from V and 4 from J, leaving 8 bases between them. The CDR3 is 11 residues long.

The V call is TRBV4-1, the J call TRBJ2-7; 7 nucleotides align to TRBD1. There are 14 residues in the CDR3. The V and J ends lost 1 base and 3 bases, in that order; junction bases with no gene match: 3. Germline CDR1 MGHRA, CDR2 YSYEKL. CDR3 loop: CASSQGDSDYEQYF. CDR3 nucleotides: TGCGCCAGCAGCCAAGGGGACAGTGACTACGAGCAGTACTTC.

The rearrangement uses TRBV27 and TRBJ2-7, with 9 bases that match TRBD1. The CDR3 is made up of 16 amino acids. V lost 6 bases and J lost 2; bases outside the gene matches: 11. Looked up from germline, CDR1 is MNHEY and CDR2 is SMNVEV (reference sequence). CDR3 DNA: TGTGCCAGCAGCTTGCAGGGACAGGGTAGCACCTACGAGCAGTACTTC. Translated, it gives CASSLQGQGSTYEQYF.

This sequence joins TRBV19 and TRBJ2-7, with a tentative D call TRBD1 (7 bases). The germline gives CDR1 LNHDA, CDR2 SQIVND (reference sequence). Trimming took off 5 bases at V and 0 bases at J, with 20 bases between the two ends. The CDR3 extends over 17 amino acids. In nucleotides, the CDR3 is TGTGCCAGTAGTGGTCCGGGGGACAGAGACTTCTCCTACGAGCAGTACTTC. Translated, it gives CASSGPGDRDFSYEQYF.

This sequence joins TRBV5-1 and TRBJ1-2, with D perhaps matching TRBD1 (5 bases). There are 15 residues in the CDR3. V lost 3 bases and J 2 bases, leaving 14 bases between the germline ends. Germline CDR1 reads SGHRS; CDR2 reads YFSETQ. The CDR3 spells CASSSRADTNYGYTF. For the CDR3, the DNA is TGCGCCAGCAGCTCGCGCGCGGACACAAACTATGGCTACACCTTC. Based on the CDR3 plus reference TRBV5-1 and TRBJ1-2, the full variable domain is KAGVTQTPRYLIKTRGQQVTLSCSPISGHRSVSWYQQTPGQGLQFLFEYFSETQRNKGNFPGRFSGRQFSNSRSEMNVSTLELGDSALYLCASSSRADTNYGYTFGSGTRLTVV.

Here the CDR3 reads CASSKGGPGQGFNPTEAFF. The CDR3 DNA reads as TGTGCCAGCAGCAAAGGGGGGCCGGGACAGGGGTTTAATCCGACTGAAGCTTTCTTT. This rearrangement joins TRBV21-1 to TRBJ1-1; the D call TRBD1 from the table was never checked on the DNA. TRBV21-1 is noted as a pseudogene. The CDR3 covers 19 residues.

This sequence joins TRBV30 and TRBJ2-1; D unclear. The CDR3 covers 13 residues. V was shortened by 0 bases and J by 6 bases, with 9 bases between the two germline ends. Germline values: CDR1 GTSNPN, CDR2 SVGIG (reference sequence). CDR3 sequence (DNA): TGTGCCTGGAGTGTAGGAGCTTTCAATGAGCAGTTCTTC. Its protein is CAWSVGAFNEQFF.

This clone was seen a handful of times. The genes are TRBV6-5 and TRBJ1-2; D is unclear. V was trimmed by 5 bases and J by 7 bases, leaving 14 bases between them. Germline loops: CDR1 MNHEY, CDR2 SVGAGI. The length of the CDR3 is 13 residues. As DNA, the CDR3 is TGTGCCAGCAGTCCCCCTAGGGAGACTGGCTACACCTTC. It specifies CASSPPRETGYTF.

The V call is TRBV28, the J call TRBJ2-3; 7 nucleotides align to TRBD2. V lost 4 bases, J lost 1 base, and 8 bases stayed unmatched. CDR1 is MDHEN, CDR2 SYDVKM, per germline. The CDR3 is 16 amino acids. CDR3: CASSSYGLVGTDTQYF. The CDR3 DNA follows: TGTGCCAGCAGTTCCTACGGACTAGTGGGCACAGATACGCAGTATTTT. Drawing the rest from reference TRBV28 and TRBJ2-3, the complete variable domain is DVKVTQSSRYLVKRTGEKVFLECVQDMDHENMFWYRQDPGLGLRLIYFSYDVKMKEKGDIPEGYSVSREKKERFSLILESASTNQTSMYLCASSSYGLVGTDTQYFGPGTRLTVL.

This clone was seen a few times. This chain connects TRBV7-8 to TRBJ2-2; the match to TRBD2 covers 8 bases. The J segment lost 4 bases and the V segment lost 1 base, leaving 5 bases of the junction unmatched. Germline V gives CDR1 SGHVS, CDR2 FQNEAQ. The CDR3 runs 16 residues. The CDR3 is CASSLGAGGLTGELFF. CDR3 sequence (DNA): TGTGCCAGCAGCTTAGGGGCGGGAGGTCTCACCGGGGAGCTGTTTTTT.

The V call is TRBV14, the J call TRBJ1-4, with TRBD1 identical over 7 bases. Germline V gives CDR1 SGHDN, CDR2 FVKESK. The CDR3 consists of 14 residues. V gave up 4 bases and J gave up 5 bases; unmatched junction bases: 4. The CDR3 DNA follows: TGTGCCAGCAGCCTCCGACAGGGAAATGAAAAACTGTTTTTT. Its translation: CASSLRQGNEKLFF. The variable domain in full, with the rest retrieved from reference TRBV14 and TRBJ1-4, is EAGVTQFPSHSVIEKGQTVTLRCDPISGHDNLYWYRRVMGKEIKFLLHFVKESKQDESGMPNNRFLAERTGGTYSTLKVQPAELEDSGVYFCASSLRQGNEKLFFGSGTQLSVL.

CDR3 sequence reads: CASSYSLRDQKNIQYF. Here the CDR3 DNA reads TGTGCCAGCAGTTACTCGTTGCGGGACCAAAAAAACATTCAGTACTTC. The rearrangement links TRBV6-5 to TRBJ2-4, with TRBD2 as a possible D gene (6 bases). CDR1 MNHEY and CDR2 SVGAGI come from the germline V gene. This CDR3 spans 16 amino acids. Trimming cost V 0 bases and J 4 bases, with 13 bases left between them.

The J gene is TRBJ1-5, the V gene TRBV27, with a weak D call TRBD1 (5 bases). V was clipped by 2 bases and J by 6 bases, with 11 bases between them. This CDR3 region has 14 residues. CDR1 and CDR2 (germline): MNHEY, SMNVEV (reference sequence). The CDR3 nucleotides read TGTGCCAGCAGTTTACAGGGCGATAGTCAGCCCCAGCATTTT. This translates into CASSLQGDSQPQHF.